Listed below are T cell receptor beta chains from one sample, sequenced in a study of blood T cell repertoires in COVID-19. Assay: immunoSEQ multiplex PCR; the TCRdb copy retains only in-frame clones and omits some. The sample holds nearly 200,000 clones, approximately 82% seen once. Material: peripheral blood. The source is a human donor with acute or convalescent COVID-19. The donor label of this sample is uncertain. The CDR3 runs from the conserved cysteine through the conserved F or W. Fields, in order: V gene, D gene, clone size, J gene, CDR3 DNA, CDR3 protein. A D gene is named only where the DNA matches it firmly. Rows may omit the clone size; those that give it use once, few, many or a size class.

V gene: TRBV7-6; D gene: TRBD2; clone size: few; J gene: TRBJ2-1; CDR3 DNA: TGTGCCAGCAGCCGAGCACTAGCGGGAGCTAATGAGCAGTTCTTC; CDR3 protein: CASSRALAGANEQFF
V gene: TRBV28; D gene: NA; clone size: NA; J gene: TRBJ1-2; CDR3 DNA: TGTGCCACCCCTAGGGAGGGCGATAACTATGGCTACACCTTC; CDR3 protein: CATPREGDNYGYTF
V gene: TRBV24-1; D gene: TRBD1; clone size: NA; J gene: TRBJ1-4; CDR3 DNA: TGTGCCACCAGTGACCCGGCTAGAGGAGGGGGCGGCGAAAAACTGTTTTTT; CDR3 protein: CATSDPARGGGGEKLFF
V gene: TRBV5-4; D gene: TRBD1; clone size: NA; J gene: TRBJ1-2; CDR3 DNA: TGTGCCAGCAGCCCGACAGGGACCTATGGCTACACCTTC; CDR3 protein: CASSPTGTYGYTF
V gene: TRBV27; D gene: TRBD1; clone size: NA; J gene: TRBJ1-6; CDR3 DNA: TGTGCCAGCAGTAGCGGGACAGGTTCACCCCTCCACTTT; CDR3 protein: CASSSGTGSPLHF
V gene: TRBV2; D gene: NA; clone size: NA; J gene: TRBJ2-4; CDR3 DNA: TGTGCCAGCAAATTACTTGTAGCCAAAAACATTCAGTACTTC; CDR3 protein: CASKLLVAKNIQYF
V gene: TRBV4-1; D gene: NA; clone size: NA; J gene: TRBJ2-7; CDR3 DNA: TGCGCCAGCAGCCAAGATACTAGCTCCTACGAGCAGTACTTC; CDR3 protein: CASSQDTSSYEQYF
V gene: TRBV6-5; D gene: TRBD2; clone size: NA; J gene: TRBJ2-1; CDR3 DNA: TGTGCCAGCAGGTCCGTCGGGACTACCTACAATGAGCAGTTCTTC; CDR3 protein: CASRSVGTTYNEQFF
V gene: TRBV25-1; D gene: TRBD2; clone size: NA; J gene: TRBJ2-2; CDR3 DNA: TGTGCCAGCAGTGACCCGGGACTAGCGGGGAACACCGGGGAGCTGTTTTTT; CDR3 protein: CASSDPGLAGNTGELFF
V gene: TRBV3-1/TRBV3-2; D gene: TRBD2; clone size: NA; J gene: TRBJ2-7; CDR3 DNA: TGTGCCAGCAGCCAAGATAGGCCTAGCGGCTCCTACGAGCAGTACTTC; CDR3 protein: CASSQDRPSGSYEQYF
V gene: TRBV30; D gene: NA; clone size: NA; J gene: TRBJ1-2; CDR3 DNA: TGTGCCTGGAGTGTGGCCCCGGACAGTGGTAGCTACACCTTC; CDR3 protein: CAWSVAPDSGSYTF
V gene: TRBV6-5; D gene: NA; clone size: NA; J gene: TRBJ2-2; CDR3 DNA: TGTGCCAGCACCCACTGGGCGACCGGGGAGCTGTTTTTT; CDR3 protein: CASTHWATGELFF
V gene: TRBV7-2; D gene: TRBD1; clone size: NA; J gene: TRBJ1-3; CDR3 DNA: TGTGCCAGCAGCTTAGCCGGGACAGCGGGAAACACCATATATTTT; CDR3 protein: CASSLAGTAGNTIYF
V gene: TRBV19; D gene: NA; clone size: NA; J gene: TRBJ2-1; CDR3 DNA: TGTGCCAGTAGTATCCGCAGGGATTTTGAGCAGTTCTTC; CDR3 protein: CASSIRRDFEQFF
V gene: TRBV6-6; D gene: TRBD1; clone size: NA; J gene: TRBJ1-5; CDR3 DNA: TGTGCCAGCAAGGGACAGGGGGTGGGTAATCAGCCCCAGCATTTT; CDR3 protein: CASKGQGVGNQPQHF
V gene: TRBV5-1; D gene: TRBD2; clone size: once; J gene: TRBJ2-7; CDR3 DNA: TGCGCCAGCAGCTACCGTACGACTAGCGGGATTTTAGACGAGCAGTACTTC; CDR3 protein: CASSYRTTSGILDEQYF
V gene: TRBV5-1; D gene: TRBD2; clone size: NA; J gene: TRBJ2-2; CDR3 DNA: TGCGCCAGCAGCTTGGCCAGCGGGAGCCCCGGGGAGCTGTTTTTT; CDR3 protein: CASSLASGSPGELFF
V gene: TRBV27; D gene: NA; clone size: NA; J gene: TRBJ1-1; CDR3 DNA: TGTGCCAGCAGTTTAAGACTCACTCACACTGAAGCTTTCTTT; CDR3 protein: CASSLRLTHTEAFF
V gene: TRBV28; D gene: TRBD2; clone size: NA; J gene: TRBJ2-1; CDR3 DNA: TGTGCCAGCAGTTTAGTAGCGGGCCCATCGGGGCAGTTCTTC; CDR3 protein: CASSLVAGPSGQFF